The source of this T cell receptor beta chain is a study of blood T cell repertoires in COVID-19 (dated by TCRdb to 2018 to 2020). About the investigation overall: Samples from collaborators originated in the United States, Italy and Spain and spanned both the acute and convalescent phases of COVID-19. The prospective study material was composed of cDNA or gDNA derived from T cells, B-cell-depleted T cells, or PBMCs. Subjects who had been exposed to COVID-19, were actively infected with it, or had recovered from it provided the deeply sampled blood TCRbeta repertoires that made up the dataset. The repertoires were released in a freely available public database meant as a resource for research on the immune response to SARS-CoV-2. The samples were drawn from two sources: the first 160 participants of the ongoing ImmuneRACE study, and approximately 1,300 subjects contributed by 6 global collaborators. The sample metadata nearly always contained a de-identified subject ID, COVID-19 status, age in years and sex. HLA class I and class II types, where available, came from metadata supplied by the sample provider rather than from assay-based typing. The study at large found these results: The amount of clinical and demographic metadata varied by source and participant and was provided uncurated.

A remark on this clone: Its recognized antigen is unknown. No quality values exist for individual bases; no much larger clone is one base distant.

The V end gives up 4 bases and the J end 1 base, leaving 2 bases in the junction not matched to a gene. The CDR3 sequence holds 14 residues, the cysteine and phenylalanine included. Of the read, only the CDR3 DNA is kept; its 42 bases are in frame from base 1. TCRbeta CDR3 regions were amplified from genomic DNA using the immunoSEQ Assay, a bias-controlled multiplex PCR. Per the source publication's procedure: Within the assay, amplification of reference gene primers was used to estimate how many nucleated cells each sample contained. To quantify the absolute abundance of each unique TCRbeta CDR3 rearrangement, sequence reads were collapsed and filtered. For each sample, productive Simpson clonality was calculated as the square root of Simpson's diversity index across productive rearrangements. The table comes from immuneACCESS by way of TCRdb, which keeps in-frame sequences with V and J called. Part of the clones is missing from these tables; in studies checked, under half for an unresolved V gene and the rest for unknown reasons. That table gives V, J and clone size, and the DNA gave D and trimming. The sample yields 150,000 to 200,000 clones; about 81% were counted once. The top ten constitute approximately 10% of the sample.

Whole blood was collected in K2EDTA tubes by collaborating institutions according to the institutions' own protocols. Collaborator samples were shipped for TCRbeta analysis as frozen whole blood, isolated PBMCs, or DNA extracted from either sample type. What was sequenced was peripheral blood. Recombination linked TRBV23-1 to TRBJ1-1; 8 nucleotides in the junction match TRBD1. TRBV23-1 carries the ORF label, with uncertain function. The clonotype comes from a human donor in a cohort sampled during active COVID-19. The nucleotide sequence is TGCGCCAGCAGTCTAGGGACAGGGAACACTGAAGCTTTCTTT. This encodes CASSLGTGNTEAFF.